These 21 T cell receptor beta chains were sequenced from one sample in a study of blood T cell repertoires in COVID-19. Measured with immunoSEQ multiplex PCR; TCRdb has only the in-frame clones, and not every one. Among around 230,000 clones, 70% to 85% were seen once, and the ten largest hold approximately 16%. Sequences were obtained from PBMCs or T cells enriched from blood (not recorded which). These receptors came from a man aged 35-49 years who had recovered from COVID-19.

This rearrangement joins TRBV14 to TRBJ1-1, with no clear D. CDR1 and CDR2 from the germline V gene are SGHDN and FVKESK. The V end was cut by 0 bases, the J end by 0 bases, with 17 bases between. CDR3 length: 18 amino acids. The CDR3 sequence is CASSQDRWDGGMNTEAFF. In nucleotides, the CDR3 is TGTGCCAGCAGCCAAGATAGGTGGGATGGAGGCATGAACACTGAAGCTTTCTTT. Full variable domain (missing parts from reference TRBV14 and TRBJ1-1): EAGVTQFPSHSVIEKGQTVTLRCDPISGHDNLYWYRRVMGKEIKFLLHFVKESKQDESGMPNNRFLAERTGGTYSTLKVQPAELEDSGVYFCASSQDRWDGGMNTEAFFGQGTRLTVV.

The rearrangement uses TRBV27 and TRBJ1-3; TRBD1 aligns across 12 bases. The CDR3 totals 17 residues. The germline CDR1 and CDR2 sequences are MNHEY and SMNVEV (reference sequence). J gave up 4 bases and V 5 bases, and 9 bases lay outside the gene matches. CDR3 bases: TGTGCCAGCAGTAGAACCGGGACAGGGGGCTTCGGAAACACCATATATTTT. Protein: CASSRTGTGGFGNTIYF.

V is TRBV11-2 and J is TRBJ2-5; possibly TRBD2 for D (6 bases). Trimming stripped 5 bases from V and 3 bases from J, with 13 bases between. This CDR3 has 14 residues. Looked up from germline, CDR1 is SGHAT and CDR2 is FQNNGV. As DNA, the CDR3 is TGTGCCAGCAGCCCCCCGGGACTCAAAGAGACCCAGTACTTC. Translated, it gives CASSPPGLKETQYF.

The V and J genes are TRBV6-2 or TRBV6-3 and TRBJ1-2, with 7 bases that match TRBD1. The ends lost 2 bases at V and 7 bases at J; junction bases unmatched: 13. CDR1 is MNHEY, CDR2 SVGEGT, per germline. The CDR3 extends over 16 amino acids. The CDR3 nucleotides read TGTGCCAGCAGTTACCATCCCCAGGGGGAGACCTCTGGCTACACCTTC. Protein product: CASSYHPQGETSGYTF.

The chain uses TRBV5-4 and TRBJ1-1, with 7 positions matching TRBD1. This CDR3 has 14 residues. Germline V CDR1 and CDR2: SGHNT, YYREEE (reference sequence). J gave up 4 bases and V 4 bases, and 7 bases lay outside the gene matches. CDR3 loop: CASSLDRERTEAFF. In nucleotides, the CDR3 is TGTGCCAGCAGCCTCGACAGGGAGCGCACTGAAGCTTTCTTT. Variable domain in full (rest from reference TRBV5-4 and TRBJ1-1): ETGVTQSPTHLIKTRGQQVTLRCSSQSGHNTVSWYQQALGQGPQFIFQYYREEENGRGNFPPRFSGLQFPNYSSELNVNALELDDSALYLCASSLDRERTEAFFGQGTRLTVV.

The V gene is TRBV7-2, the J gene TRBJ2-5, with 12 bases fitting TRBD2. The V gene end was trimmed by 5 bases and the J gene end by 7 bases; junction bases not matched to a gene: 8. The CDR3 spans 15 residues. Germline V gene sequence: CDR1 SGHTA, CDR2 FQGNSA. CDR3 bases: TGTGCCAGCAGCGCGACTAGCGGGGGCTGGGGGACCCAGTACTTC. The encoded protein is CASSATSGGWGTQYF. Together with reference TRBV7-2 and TRBJ2-5, the CDR3 gives the full variable domain: GAGVSQSPSNKVTEKGKDVELRCDPISGHTALYWYRQSLGQGLEFLIYFQGNSAPDKSGLPSDRFSAERTGGSVSTLTIQRTQQEDSAVYLCASSATSGGWGTQYFGPGTRLLVL.

This chain links TRBV28 with TRBJ2-7; 7 positions match TRBD1. Trimming removed 6 bases from V and 5 bases from J; junction bases left unmatched: 7. The germline V gene has CDR1 MDHEN and CDR2 SYDVKM. The CDR3 length is 13 residues. The CDR3 region has the DNA TGTGCCAGCAGAGGGCGGACAGGAGACGAGCAGTACTTC. Protein product: CASRGRTGDEQYF.

As concerns this clone: Other DNA sequences in the sample encode the same CDR3. The chain employs TRBV5-1 and TRBJ1-2; possible D gene TRBD1, 6 bases. The CDR3 spans 13 residues. CDR1 is SGHRS and CDR2 is YFSETQ in the germline V gene. V dropped 0 bases and J dropped 3 bases, with 6 bases sitting between them. This CDR3 is CASSLEGDYGYTF. The CDR3 DNA sequence: TGCGCCAGCAGCTTGGAGGGGGACTATGGCTACACCTTC.

In DNA form, the CDR3 reads TGCGCCAGCAGCCAAGAATTTCCCCATGGACTAGCCCTAAGCTCCTACAATGAGCAGTTCTTC. Translating gives CASSQEFPHGLALSSYNEQFF. The chain combines TRBV4-3 with TRBJ2-1; 8 bases are shared with TRBD2. The CDR3 covers 21 residues. V was clipped by 0 bases and J by 0 bases; unmatched bases: 16. CDR1 LGHNA and CDR2 YSLEER come from the germline V gene.

This chain joins TRBV28 and TRBJ1-5; TRBD1 agrees at 7 bases. This CDR3 contains 14 residues. Germline assignment: CDR1 MDHEN and CDR2 SYDVKM. J lost 5 bases, V lost 6 bases, and 7 bases had no gene match. CDR3 sequence: CASRPTGVDQPQHF. CDR3 nucleotide sequence: TGTGCCAGCAGACCTACAGGGGTGGATCAGCCCCAGCATTTT.

A few counts support this clone. V and J are TRBV5-6 and TRBJ2-7; 7 bases align to TRBD2. Germline CDR1 is SGHDT and CDR2 is YYEEEE. The CDR3 covers 15 residues. V was clipped by 4 bases and J by 3 bases; unmatched bases: 10. The DNA of the CDR3 is TGTGCCAGCAGCGCCGGCGGGGGAAGTGTCTACGAGCAGTACTTC. Its protein product is CASSAGGGSVYEQYF.

V gene TRBV9 combines with J gene TRBJ1-6, with a tentative D call TRBD1 (6 bases). The CDR3 runs to 15 residues. Trimming removed 4 bases at V and 4 bases at J, with 12 bases between. The germline V gene has CDR1 SGDLS and CDR2 YYNGEE. The CDR3 is CASSTRQAYNSPLHF. CDR3 in DNA: TGTGCCAGCAGCACTCGACAGGCTTATAATTCACCCCTCCACTTT.

This clone was detected only once. The genes are TRBV2 and TRBJ2-1; 10 nucleotides align to TRBD1. The germline gives CDR1 SNHLY, CDR2 FYNNEI. V lost 9 bases, J lost 8 bases, and 10 bases stayed unmatched. The CDR3 has 14 residues. CDR3 sequence reads: CASWDRGNGDEQFF. The CDR3 bases are TGTGCCAGTTGGGACAGGGGAAATGGGGATGAGCAGTTCTTC.

This chain uses TRBV30 with TRBJ1-1; TRBD1 agrees at 8 bases. The germline gives CDR1 GTSNPN, CDR2 SVGIG (reference sequence). This CDR3 region has 13 residues. V was clipped by 2 bases and J by 9 bases; unmatched bases: 8. The CDR3 loop reads CAWSLTGGGKAFF. DNA for the CDR3: TGTGCCTGGAGTCTTACAGGGGGGGGGAAAGCTTTCTTT.

J is TRBJ1-4 and V is TRBV4-3; D not resolved. This CDR3 spans 14 amino acids. Germline assignment: CDR1 LGHNA and CDR2 YSLEER. The V and J ends lost 4 bases and 7 bases respectively, with 13 bases between them. CDR3 DNA sequence: TGCGCCAGCAGCCCCGGCGGGTCAATTGAAAAACTGTTTTTT. Translation: CASSPGGSIEKLFF.

The gene calls are TRBV28 and TRBJ1-2, with D maybe TRBD1 (6 bases). Trimming stripped 3 bases from V and 3 bases from J, with 20 bases between. This CDR3 is 17 amino acids long. Germline V lookup: CDR1 MDHEN, CDR2 SYDVKM. The CDR3 bases are TGTGCCAGCAGTTTCAGGTCGGAAACCGGGACATACTATGGCTACACCTTC. Its translation: CASSFRSETGTYYGYTF.

The genes are TRBV4-1 and TRBJ2-1, with 7 bases aligning to TRBD1. With 4 bases clipped from V and 9 bases from J, the junction kept 3 bases outside the gene matches. The germline V gene has CDR1 MGHRA and CDR2 YSYEKL. The CDR3 is made up of 12 amino acids. The DNA of the CDR3 is TGCGCCAGCAGCCTGACAGGGACTGAGCAGTTCTTC. Its translation: CASSLTGTEQFF.

The rearrangement joins TRBV19 to TRBJ1-2; D perhaps matches TRBD1 (5 bases). Germline V CDR1 and CDR2: LNHDA, SQIVND (reference sequence). The CDR3 sequence is 12 residues long. V was pared by 9 bases and J by 8 bases, with 16 bases between. As DNA, the CDR3 is TGTGCCAGATTAAGGGTAGGACACGGCTACACCTTC. It yields the protein CARLRVGHGYTF.

This clone was seen just once. This chain links TRBV5-4 with TRBJ2-2; 10 bases map to TRBD2. The CDR3 totals 19 residues. Germline CDR1 is SGHNT and CDR2 is YYREEE (reference sequence). V was pared by 4 bases and J by 4 bases, with 16 bases of the junction left unmatched. The CDR3 protein is CASSHTSGALTLSTGELFF. In DNA form, the CDR3 reads TGTGCCAGCAGCCACACTAGCGGGGCGCTTACCTTGTCCACCGGGGAGCTGTTTTTT.

V and J are TRBV21-1 and TRBJ1-5; whether TRBD1, the table's D call, matches the DNA was not checked. TRBV21-1 is noted as a pseudogene. This CDR3 contains 22 residues. The chain's CDR3 is CASSKLPRQGALGRDISGPQHF. DNA of the CDR3: TGTGCCAGCAGCAAATTACCGCGACAGGGGGCGCTTGGAAGAGACATCTCTGGGCCCCAGCATTTT.

This clone was seen a handful of times. This chain joins TRBV19 and TRBJ1-5; possibly TRBD1 for D (5 bases). V lost 5 bases to trimming and J lost 3 bases, with 17 bases between them. Germline CDR1 is LNHDA and CDR2 is SQIVND (reference sequence). The CDR3 consists of 16 residues. This chain's CDR3 is CASSERRREDNQPQHF. The CDR3 DNA reads as TGTGCCAGTAGTGAGAGGCGCAGGGAAGACAATCAGCCCCAGCATTTT.